Only one count was recorded for the clone carrying this TCR beta chain. Its specificity is unknown. The sample is drawn from a study of cytomegalovirus exposure and HLA in healthy donors. The study, taken as a whole, reports: In a later analysis, at a false discovery rate of 0.05, about 17,000 TCR beta sequences matched HLA alleles. Among TCR sequences, most were rare, though some public TCRs appeared in many donors. Investigators reported 150 to 200 TCR beta chains as tied to cytomegalovirus.

The PCR was carried out with 60 Vbeta primers and 13 Jbeta primers. This table comes from immunoSEQ multiplex PCR, and its TCRdb copy is limited to in-frame clones, with some not included. This sample has roughly 150,000 clones, with approximately 70% found just once. This sequence originates from a woman aged 55-69 years in good health and CMV-seropositive. The sequencing input was PBMCs.

CDR3 protein: CASSLWGEGNTEAFF. The CDR3 DNA reads as TGTGCCAGCAGTTTATGGGGGGAGGGGAACACTGAAGCTTTCTTT. This sequence joins TRBV28 and TRBJ1-1; a weak D match, TRBD1 (5 bases). This CDR3 has 15 residues. Germline values: CDR1 MDHEN, CDR2 SYDVKM. V was cut by 0 bases and J by 1 base, with 9 bases left in between.